The source of this TCR beta chain is a study of Ad26.COV2.S vaccination and SARS-CoV-2 variants (dated by TCRdb to about 2021). The study in broad terms: Vaccine-arm donors were drawn from COV1001, a multicentre, randomized, double-blind, placebo-controlled phase I-IIa trial of Ad26.COV2.S in healthy adults. Ad26.COV2.S was administered intramuscularly at a dose of 5x10^10 or 1x10^11 viral particles, either as one shot or as two shots given 56 days apart. Sequencing of the TCRbeta repertoire served to evaluate the specificity and breadth of SARS-CoV-2-reactive T cell receptors following Ad26.COV2.S vaccination. The TCR-sequenced set comprised around 30 samples: approximately 19 Ad26.COV2.S vaccine recipients, 5 placebo recipients and 8 SARS-CoV-2 convalescent individuals. Trial participants were randomized into five groups of five, in which low-dose or high-dose Ad26.COV2.S was given once or twice, or placebo was given on both occasions. Investigators remained blinded to trial group allocation during experiments and outcome assessment. General conclusions and limits of the study: Vaccine and placebo recipients had similar non-spike TCR breadth, a finding consistent with the vaccine containing only spike. Spike-specific TCR breadth was higher in Ad26.COV2.S recipients than in placebo recipients (P = 0.0014). Comparing responses between vaccine doses or regimens was not something the study was powered to do. The authors noted that total T cell responses may have been underestimated by the TCR breadth and depth analyses. After vaccination, substantial breadth of spike-specific CD8+ and CD4+ T cell responses was reported.

Read against the paper, the sample's treatment or condition label means: some 20 received Ad26.COV2.S at low or high dose, single or two shots; several received placebo; per-sample allocation not given. For vaccine and placebo recipients, repertoires were sequenced using samples collected on day 63 after the first injection. Cohort 1b enrolled 25 to 30 adults aged 18-55 years at a single site in Boston, USA, between 29 July and 7 August 2020. As a vaccine, Ad26.COV2.S was a replication-incompetent adenovirus type 26 vector that expressed a prefusion-stabilized SARS-CoV-2 spike protein derived from the original Wuhan strain. Trimming removed 2 bases from V and 9 bases from J, leaving 4 bases between the germline ends. The CDR3 measures 11 amino acids from cysteine to phenylalanine. Just CDR3 DNA is preserved here, 33 bases in frame from base 1. The germline V gene gives CDR1 as SGHAT and CDR2 as FQNNGV.

Points on this clone: The target of this receptor is not known. Base qualities are not at hand, and no much larger clone is one base apart.

TCRbeta CDR3 regions were sequenced with the immunoSEQ Assay. After extraction, genomic DNA underwent amplification by bias-controlled multiplex PCR, followed by high-throughput sequencing. As for the original processing: To quantify the absolute abundance of each unique TCRbeta CDR3 region, sequences were collapsed and filtered. T cell fraction was estimated by normalizing TCRbeta template counts to usable DNA, with usable DNA measured through amplification of reference genes found in all nucleated cells. Repertoire TCRs were annotated as SARS-CoV-2-specific when V gene, CDR3 amino acid sequence and J gene were exactly matched to a known reactive TCR set. MIRA supplied the reference SARS-CoV-2 TCR set, which was filtered for enrichment in COVID-19-positive ImmuneCODE repertoires so that public or cross-reactive TCRs were removed. Using the MIRA antigens, annotated TCRs were further analysed by specific ORF or by position within an ORF. Depth was the summed frequency of annotated unique rearrangements, while breadth was defined as annotated unique rearrangements over total unique productive rearrangements. Two-sided Wilcoxon rank-sum tests were used to compare TCR breadth between groups. TCRdb carries this immuneACCESS record with in-frame sequences only. Its versions omit some clonotypes, under half of them owing to an unresolved V gene in the studies checked, with the rest unexplained. From that table come the V and J calls and clone size; the DNA was used to work out D and trimming. The sample profile shows some 250,000 clones; approximately 88% of them were found once. Roughly 10% of the sample is in the top ten clones.

The clonotype was recovered from a person between 18 and 60 years old who received the Ad26.COV2.S COVID-19 vaccine or a placebo. Specimen: peripheral blood, collected in a trial of Ad26.COV2.S vaccine versus placebo. The chain was built from TRBV11-2 and TRBJ2-2, with the D gene uncertain. CDR3 sequence: CASSLTRELFF. Here is the DNA: TGTGCCAGCAGCTTAACCCGGGAGCTGTTTTTT.